This T cell receptor beta chain was obtained from a study of T cell repertoires in aging, cancer and after chemotherapy. Overall study findings and caveats: Age-matched healthy donors had significantly more diverse, less clonal blood TCR repertoires than untreated cancer patients.

Multiplex touch-down PCR with TRB-A/B primers amplified rearranged V-D-J TRB sequences. MiXCR, applied by TCRdb to the multiplex PCR reads, yields one record per CDR3 protein. The sample lists 9,500 or so distinct CDR3 sequences; approximately 26% were seen once. This CDR3 spans 12 amino acids. The germline V and J ends were trimmed by 2 bases and 6 bases, with 7 bases remaining between them. Germline CDR1 reads GTSNPN; CDR2 reads SVGIG (reference sequence). This clonotype counts as medium-sized. Its antigen is unknown. Peripheral blood genomic DNA, not sorted cells or RNA, was the template. The chain has TRBV30 and TRBJ2-2, with D unresolved. The material sequenced was blood. This clonotype was sampled from a human donor in good health. CDR3 sequence reads: CAWSSVAGELFF. CDR3 coding DNA: TGTGCCTGGAGTAGCGTCGCCGGGGAGCTGTTTTTT.